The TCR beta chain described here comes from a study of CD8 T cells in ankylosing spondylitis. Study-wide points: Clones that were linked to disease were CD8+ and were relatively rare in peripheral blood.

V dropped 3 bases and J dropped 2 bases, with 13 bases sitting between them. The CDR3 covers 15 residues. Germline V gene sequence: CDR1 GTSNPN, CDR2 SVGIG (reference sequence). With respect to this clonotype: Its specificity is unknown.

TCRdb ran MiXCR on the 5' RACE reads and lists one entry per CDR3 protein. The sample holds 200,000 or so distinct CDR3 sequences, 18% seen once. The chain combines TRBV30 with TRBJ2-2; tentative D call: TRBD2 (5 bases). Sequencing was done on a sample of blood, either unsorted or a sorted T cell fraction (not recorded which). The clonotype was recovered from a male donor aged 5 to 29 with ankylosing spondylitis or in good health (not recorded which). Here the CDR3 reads CAWSRGSSNTGELFF. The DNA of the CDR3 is TGTGCCTGGAGCCGGGGTAGCTCCAACACCGGGGAGCTGTTTTTT. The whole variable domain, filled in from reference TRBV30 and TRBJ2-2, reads SQTIHQWPATLVQPVGSPLSLECTVEGTSNPNLYWYRQAAGRGLQLLFYSVGIGQISSEVPQNLSASRPQDRQFILSSKKLLLSDSGFYLCAWSRGSSNTGELFFGEGSRLTVL.